This TCR beta chain is drawn from a study of OX40 agonist ivuxolimab in advanced cancers. Study-wide findings and caveats: Dosing at 0.1 to 3.0 mg/kg was accompanied by clonal expansion of CD4+ and CD8+ blood T cells by week 6.

This clone occurred a few times. Its specificity is not known. Using immunoSEQ multiplex PCR, the repertoire was profiled, and TCRdb retains in-frame clones only, with some absent. The sample lists 55,000 to 75,000 clones, 90% to 95% occurring once. With 1 base removed from V and 8 bases from J, the gap between germline ends came to 20 bases. Germline loops: CDR1 LGHNA, CDR2 YSLEER. This CDR3 region has 17 residues. The starting material was CD4+ or CD8+ T cells sorted from blood, obtained in a trial of the OX40 agonist ivuxolimab. The TCR comes from an adult with an advanced solid tumor such as melanoma, head and neck, liver or kidney cancer. The chain couples TRBV4-3 to TRBJ1-4, with D possibly TRBD1 on 5 matching bases. CDR3 region: CASSQGAVAREREKLFF. The CDR3 DNA follows: TGCGCCAGCAGCCAAGGGGCGGTAGCCAGGGAAAGGGAAAAACTGTTTTTT.